This TCR beta chain derives from a study of T cell changes during pregnancy in multiple sclerosis. The repertoire was sequenced with immunoSEQ multiplex PCR; TCRdb's copy has only in-frame clones and lacks some. This table has approximately 47,000 clones, approximately 90% appearing once. Germline trimming cut 5 bases from V and 3 bases from J; bases unmatched to any gene: 6. The CDR3 covers 15 residues. From germline, CDR1 is SGHNT and CDR2 YYREEE (reference sequence). The specimen comprised peripheral blood, sampled in the first trimester of pregnancy. The chain joins TRBV5-4 to TRBJ2-3, with 10 positions matching TRBD1. The sequence was collected from a female donor with multiple sclerosis, enrolled in a pregnancy study. Here the CDR3 DNA reads TGTGCCAGCAGTCCGGGACAGGGGATAACAGATACGCAGTATTTT. This translates into CASSPGQGITDTQYF.